This T cell receptor beta chain was profiled in a study of T cell responses to AZD1222 COVID-19 vaccine. General study points: The study reported that nearly half of spike-specific TCRs target unmutated variant regions.

CDR3 length: 15 amino acids. Per the germline V gene, CDR1 is ENHRY and CDR2 is SYGVKD. Trimming removed 7 bases from V and 3 bases from J, with 17 bases in between. Profiled with immunoSEQ multiplex PCR; TCRdb holds only in-frame clones, not every one. This table holds about 120,000 clones, roughly 92% found once. Pooled samples include second doses given at about 4 or 12 weeks. As concerns this clone: The antigen remains undetermined.

The V call is TRBV10-3, the J call TRBJ2-3; D may correspond to TRBD1 or TRBD2 (5 bases each). This clonotype originated in an adult who received the AZD1222 COVID-19 vaccine. The input for sequencing was peripheral blood, taken 28 days after the second AZD1222 dose. The CDR3 region is CAIMSGTRSTDTQYF. DNA of the CDR3: TGTGCCATCATGTCCGGGACCAGAAGTACAGATACGCAGTATTTT.